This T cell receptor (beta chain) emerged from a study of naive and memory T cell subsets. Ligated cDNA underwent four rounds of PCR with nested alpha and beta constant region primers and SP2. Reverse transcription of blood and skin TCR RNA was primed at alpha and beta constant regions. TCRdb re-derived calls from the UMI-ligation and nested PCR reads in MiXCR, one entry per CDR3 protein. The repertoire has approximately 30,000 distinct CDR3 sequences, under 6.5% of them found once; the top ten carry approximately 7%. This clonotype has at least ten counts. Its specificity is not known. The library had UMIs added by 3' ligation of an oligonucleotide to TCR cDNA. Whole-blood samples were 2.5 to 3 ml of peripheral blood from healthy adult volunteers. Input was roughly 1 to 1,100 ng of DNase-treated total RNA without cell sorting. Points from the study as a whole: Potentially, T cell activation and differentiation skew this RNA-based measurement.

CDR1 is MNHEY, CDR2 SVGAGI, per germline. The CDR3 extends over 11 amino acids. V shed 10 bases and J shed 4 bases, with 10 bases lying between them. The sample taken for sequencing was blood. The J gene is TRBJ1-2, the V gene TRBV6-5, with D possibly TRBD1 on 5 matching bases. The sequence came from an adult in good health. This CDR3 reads CAIGTLYGYTF. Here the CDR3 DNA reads TGTGCCATCGGGACCCTCTATGGCTACACCTTC.